This T cell receptor (beta chain) was retrieved from a study of blood T cells in healthy people across ages. The study, taken as a whole, reports: Roughly linear age-related decline in beta diversity appeared, significant by age 40.

The CDR3 length is 13 residues. The germline gives CDR1 DFQATT, CDR2 SNEGSKA (reference sequence). V was clipped by 0 bases and J by 11 bases; unmatched bases: 8. The authors ran a second PCR of roughly 6 to 12 cycles using a sample-barcoded 5' primer and a J-beta primer mix. TCRdb ran MiXCR on the 5' RACE reads and lists one entry per CDR3 protein. Of 650,000 or so distinct CDR3 sequences listed, 52% are singletons. As to this clonotype: What it binds is unknown.

Total RNA was extracted at no less than 6 micrograms per sample. The source is a woman older than 75 in good health. J is TRBJ2-5 and V is TRBV20-1; 8 bases are shared with TRBD2. Sequencing used blood. The CDR3 nucleotides are TGCAGTGCTAGAGACGGACTAGCCGATGAGCAGTACTTC. Encoded protein: CSARDGLADEQYF.